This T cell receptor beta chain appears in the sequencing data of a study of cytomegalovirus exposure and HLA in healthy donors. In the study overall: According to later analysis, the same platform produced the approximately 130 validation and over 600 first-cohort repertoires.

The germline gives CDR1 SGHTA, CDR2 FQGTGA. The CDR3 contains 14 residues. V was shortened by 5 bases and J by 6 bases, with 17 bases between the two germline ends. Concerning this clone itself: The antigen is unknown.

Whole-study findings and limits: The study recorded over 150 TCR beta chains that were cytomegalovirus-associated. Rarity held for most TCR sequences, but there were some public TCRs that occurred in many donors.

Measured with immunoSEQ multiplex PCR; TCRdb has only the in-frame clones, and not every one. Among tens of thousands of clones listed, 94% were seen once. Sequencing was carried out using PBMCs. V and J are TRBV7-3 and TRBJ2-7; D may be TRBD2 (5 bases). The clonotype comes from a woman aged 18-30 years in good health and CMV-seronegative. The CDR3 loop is CASSPRTGRGEQYF. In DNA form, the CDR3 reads TGTGCCAGCAGCCCGCGGACGGGAAGAGGCGAGCAGTACTTC.